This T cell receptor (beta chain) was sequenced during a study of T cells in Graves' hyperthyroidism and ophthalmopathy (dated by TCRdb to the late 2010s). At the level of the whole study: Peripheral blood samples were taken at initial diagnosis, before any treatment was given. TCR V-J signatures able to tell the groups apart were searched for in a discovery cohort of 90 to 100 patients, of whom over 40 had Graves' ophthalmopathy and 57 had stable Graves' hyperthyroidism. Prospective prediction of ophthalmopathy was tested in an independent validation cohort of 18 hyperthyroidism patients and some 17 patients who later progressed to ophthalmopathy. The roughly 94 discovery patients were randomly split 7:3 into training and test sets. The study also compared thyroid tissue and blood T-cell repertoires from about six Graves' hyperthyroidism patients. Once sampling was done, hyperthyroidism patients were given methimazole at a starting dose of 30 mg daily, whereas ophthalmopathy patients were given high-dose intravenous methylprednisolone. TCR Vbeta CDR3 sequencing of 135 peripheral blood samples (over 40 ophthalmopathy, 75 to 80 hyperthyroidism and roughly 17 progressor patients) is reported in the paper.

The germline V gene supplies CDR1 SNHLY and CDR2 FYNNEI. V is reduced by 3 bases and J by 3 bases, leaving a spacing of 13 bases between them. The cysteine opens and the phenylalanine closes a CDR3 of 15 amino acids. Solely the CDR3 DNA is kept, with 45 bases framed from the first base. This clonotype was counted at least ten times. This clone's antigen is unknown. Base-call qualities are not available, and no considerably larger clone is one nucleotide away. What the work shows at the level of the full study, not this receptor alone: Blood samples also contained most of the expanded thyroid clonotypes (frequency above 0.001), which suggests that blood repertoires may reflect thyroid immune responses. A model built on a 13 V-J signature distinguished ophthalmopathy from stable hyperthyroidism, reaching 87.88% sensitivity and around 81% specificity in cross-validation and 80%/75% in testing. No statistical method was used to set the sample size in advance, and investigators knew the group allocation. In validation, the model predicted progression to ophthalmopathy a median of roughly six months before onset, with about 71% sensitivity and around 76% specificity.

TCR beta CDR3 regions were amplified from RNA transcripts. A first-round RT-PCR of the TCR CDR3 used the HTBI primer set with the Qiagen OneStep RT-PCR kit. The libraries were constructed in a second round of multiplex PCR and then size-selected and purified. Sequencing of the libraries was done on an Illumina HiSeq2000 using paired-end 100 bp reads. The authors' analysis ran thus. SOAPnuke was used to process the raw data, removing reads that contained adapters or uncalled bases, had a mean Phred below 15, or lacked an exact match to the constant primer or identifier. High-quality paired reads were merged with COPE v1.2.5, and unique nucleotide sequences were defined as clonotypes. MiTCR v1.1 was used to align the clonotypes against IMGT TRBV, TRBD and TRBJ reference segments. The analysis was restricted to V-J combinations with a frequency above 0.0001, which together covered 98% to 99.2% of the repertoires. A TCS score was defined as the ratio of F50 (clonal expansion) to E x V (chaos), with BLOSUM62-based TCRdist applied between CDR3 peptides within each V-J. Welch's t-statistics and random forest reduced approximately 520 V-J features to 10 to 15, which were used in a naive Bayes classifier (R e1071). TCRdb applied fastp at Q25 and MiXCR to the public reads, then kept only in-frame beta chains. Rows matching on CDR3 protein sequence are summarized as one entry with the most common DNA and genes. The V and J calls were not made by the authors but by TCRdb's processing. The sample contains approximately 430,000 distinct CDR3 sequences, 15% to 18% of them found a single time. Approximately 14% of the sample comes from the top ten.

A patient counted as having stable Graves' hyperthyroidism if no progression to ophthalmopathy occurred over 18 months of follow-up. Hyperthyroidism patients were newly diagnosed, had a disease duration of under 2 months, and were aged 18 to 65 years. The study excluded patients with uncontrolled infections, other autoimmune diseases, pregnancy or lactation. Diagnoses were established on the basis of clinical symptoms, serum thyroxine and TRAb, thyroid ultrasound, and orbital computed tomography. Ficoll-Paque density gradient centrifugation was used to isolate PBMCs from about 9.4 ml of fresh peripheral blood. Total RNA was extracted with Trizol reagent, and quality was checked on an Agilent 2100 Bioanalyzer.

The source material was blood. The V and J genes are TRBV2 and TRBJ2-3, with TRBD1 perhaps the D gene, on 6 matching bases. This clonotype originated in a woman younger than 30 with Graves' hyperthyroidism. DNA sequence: TGTGCCAGCAGTGACTCAGGGGTATCTACAGATACGCAGTATTTT. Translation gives CASSDSGVSTDTQYF. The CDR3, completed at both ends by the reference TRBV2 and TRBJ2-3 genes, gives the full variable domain EPEVTQTPSHQVTQMGQEVILRCVPISNHLYFYWYRQILGQKVEFLVSFYNNEISEKSEIFDDQFSVERPDGSNFTLKIRSTKLEDSAMYFCASSDSGVSTDTQYFGPGTRLTVL.